The 7 T cell receptor beta chains listed next were all sequenced from one sample in a study of CD8+ T cells in alopecia areata. After isolation, RNA underwent reverse transcription to generate cDNA as the sequencing template. Assay used: immunoSEQ multiplex PCR; TCRdb lists only in-frame clones, some missing. Of roughly 59,000 clones detected, about 44% appear once; the ten largest clones hold 17%. Sequencing used CD8+ T cells sorted from blood, obtained at week 0. The receptors here all came from a human donor with alopecia areata.

This clone was seen a handful of times. The chain employs TRBV6-6 and TRBJ2-3, with D possibly TRBD2 on 5 matching bases. The V and J ends lost 7 bases and 2 bases respectively, with 13 bases between them. This CDR3 has 14 amino acids. The V gene's germline CDR1 is MNHNY and CDR2 SVGAGI (reference sequence). The DNA of the CDR3 is TGTGCCAGCACAGGCGGGCGCATCACAGATACGCAGTATTTT. This translates into CASTGGRITDTQYF.

This chain connects TRBV7-9 to TRBJ2-7; the D is unclear. Germline-derived CDR1 and CDR2 are SEHNR and FQNEAQ (reference sequence). The CDR3 contains 14 residues. The V end was cut by 0 bases, the J end by 1 base, with 7 bases between. CDR3 nucleotides: TGTGCCAGCAGCTTAGCTGGCAGGTCCTACGAGCAGTACTTC. This sequence encodes CASSLAGRSYEQYF.

This clone was seen more than once but under ten times. The chain combines TRBV9 with TRBJ2-4; TRBD2 might be the D (5 bases). CDR3 size: 12 residues. Deletions cut 0 bases from V and 15 bases from J, with 13 bases between. Per germline, CDR1 SGDLS and CDR2 YYNGEE. CDR3 DNA sequence: TGTGCCAGCAGCGTAGGCGGGCCCATTACGTACTTC. As protein: CASSVGGPITYF.

This clone was seen a few times. This rearrangement joins TRBV29-1 to TRBJ2-2; 7 nucleotides align to TRBD1. The CDR3 runs to 15 residues. Germline CDR1 and CDR2: SQVTM and ANQGSEA. V lost 5 bases, J lost 1 base, and 7 bases stayed unmatched. The CDR3 reads CSVSTQGKNTGELFF. For the CDR3, the DNA is TGCAGCGTTTCGACACAGGGGAAGAACACCGGGGAGCTGTTTTTT.

The chain couples TRBV29-1 to TRBJ2-7; D may be TRBD2 (6 bases). This CDR3 region has 14 residues. The germline V gene has CDR1 SQVTM and CDR2 ANQGSEA. V lost 5 bases, J lost 0 bases, and 14 bases lay in between. In nucleotides, the CDR3 is TGCAGCGTTAACCTTGGACTACGCTCCTACGAGCAGTACTTC. It translates to CSVNLGLRSYEQYF.

This clone is labeled medium-sized (0.01 to 0.1%). DNA of the CDR3: TGTGCCAGCAGTTTATCGACAGGGTTCAATGGCTACACCTTC. Translating it yields CASSLSTGFNGYTF. This chain connects TRBV27 to TRBJ1-2; 7 bases are shared with TRBD1. Germline CDR1 is MNHEY and CDR2 is SMNVEV (reference sequence). V trimming: 0 bases; J trimming: 6 bases; junction bases outside the gene matches: 4. This CDR3 has 14 amino acids.

This clone has only a few counts. The rearrangement links TRBV30 to TRBJ2-1, with TRBD2 matching over 7 bases. This CDR3 comprises 12 residues. J was trimmed by 7 bases and V by 2 bases; bases with no gene match: 2. The germline V gene encodes CDR1 GTSNPN and CDR2 SVGIG (reference sequence). As DNA, the CDR3 is TGTGCCTGGAGTACCGGGGGGAATGAGCAGTTCTTC. Translating gives CAWSTGGNEQFF.